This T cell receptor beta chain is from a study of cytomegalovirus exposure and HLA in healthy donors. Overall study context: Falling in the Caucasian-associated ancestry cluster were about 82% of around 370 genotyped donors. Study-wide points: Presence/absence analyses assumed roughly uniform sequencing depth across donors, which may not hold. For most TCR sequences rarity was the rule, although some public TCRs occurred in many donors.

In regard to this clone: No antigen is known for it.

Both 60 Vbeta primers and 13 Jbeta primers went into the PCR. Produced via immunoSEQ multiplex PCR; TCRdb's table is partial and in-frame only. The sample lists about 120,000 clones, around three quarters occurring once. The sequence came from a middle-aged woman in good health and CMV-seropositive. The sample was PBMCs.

The CDR3 here is CASSPQGPYGYTF. DNA of the CDR3: TGTGCCAGTAGCCCACAGGGGCCCTATGGCTACACCTTC. The chain is built from TRBV19 and TRBJ1-2; 7 bases map to TRBD1. The CDR3 consists of 13 residues. V dropped 6 bases and J dropped 4; count of bases not matched to a gene: 5. CDR1 is LNHDA and CDR2 is SQIVND in the germline V gene (reference sequence).